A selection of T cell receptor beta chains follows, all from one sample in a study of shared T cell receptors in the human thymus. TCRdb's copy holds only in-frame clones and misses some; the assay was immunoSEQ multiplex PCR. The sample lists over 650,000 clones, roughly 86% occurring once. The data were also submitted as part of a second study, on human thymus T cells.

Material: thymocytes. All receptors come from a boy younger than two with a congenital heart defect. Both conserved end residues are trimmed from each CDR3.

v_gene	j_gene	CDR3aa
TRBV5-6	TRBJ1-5	ASSRWTGKGWRNQPQH
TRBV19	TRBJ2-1	ATQNGLAGYNEQF
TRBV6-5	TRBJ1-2	ASSYGQGHGYT
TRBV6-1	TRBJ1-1	ASSGLERWSDTEAF
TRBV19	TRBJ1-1	ASSTTRDITTEAF
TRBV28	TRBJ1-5	ASSHRQGGSNQPQH
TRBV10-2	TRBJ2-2	ASTMTSGGADTGELF
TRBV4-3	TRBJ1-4	ASSQFGNRDSREKLF
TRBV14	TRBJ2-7	ASSLNPGEQY
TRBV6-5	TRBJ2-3	ASSYDPGVAKDTQY
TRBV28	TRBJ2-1	ASSLGQPGQGANEQF
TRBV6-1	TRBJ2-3	ASPGGRRTDTQY
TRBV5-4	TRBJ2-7	ASSYCGTGCSEQY
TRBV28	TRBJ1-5	ASSLQGYSNQPQH
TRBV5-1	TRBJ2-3	ASSGTGGRGLDTQY
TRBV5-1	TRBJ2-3	ASSLVSKPPATDTQY
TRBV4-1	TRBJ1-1	ASSHGFYTEAF
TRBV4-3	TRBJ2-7	ASSQDPWTGKGYEQY
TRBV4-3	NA	ASSQGTSGGAGPYEQY
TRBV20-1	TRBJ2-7	SANNEQY
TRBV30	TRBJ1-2	AWSKLANYGYT
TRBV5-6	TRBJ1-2	ASSLRGNYGYT
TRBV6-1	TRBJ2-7	ASSELRNASGSRYEQY
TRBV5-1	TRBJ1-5	ASSLRSGGDQPQH
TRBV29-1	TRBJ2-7	SVVRQFTYEQY